The clone carrying this T cell receptor beta chain was found once. The sample has other DNA sequences that encode this CDR3 too. Two consecutive negative NP/OP PCR tests, clearance, or resolved symptoms defined Cohort 3 recovery. The protocol was immunoSEQ multiplex PCR, while the TCRdb copy is restricted to in-frame clones and leaves out a portion. The data contain 200,000 to 250,000 clones, more than 85% of them singletons. The source of the sample is a study of blood T cell repertoires in COVID-19. From germline, CDR1 is SGHNT and CDR2 YYREEE (reference sequence). The length of the CDR3 is 12 residues. Deletions cut 0 bases from V and 2 bases from J, with 3 bases between.

The sequence came from a woman in her twenties or thirties who had recovered from COVID-19. The V call is TRBV5-4, the J call TRBJ2-7; D unclear. Sequencing was performed on PBMCs or T cells enriched from blood (not recorded which). The CDR3: CASSLGAYEQYF. CDR3 nucleotides: TGTGCCAGCAGCTTGGGAGCCTACGAGCAGTACTTC.